Listed here are 13 T cell receptor beta chains from one sample, sequenced in a study of T-cell reconstitution after alpha-beta-depleted transplantation in children. Unique molecular identifiers were used in preparing the TCRbeta library. One entry per CDR3 protein, called by TCRdb with MiXCR from the PCR reads. The sample includes approximately 190,000 distinct CDR3 sequences, 6.3% seen only once; the top ten take around 4.3%. The sample in question was PBMCs, obtained before TCRalphabeta/CD19-depleted stem cell transplant. Every receptor here comes from a girl in the first two years of life with combined immunodeficiency, due to receive a stem cell transplant.

This clonotype came up many times. The chain carries TRBV12-3 or TRBV12-4 and TRBJ1-1; D ambiguous. This CDR3 contains 12 residues. Trimming pared 6 bases from V and 4 bases from J, leaving 9 bases between. CDR3 loop: CASRLSITEAFF. CDR3 coding DNA: TGTGCCAGCAGACTATCCATCACTGAAGCTTTCTTT.

This clonotype was seen repeatedly, ten times or more. The CDR3 DNA is TGTGCCAGCAGTCCCTCGGGGGGGTTAAACACTGAAGCTTTCTTT. Translation: CASSPSGGLNTEAFF. The V and J genes are TRBV12-3 or TRBV12-4 and TRBJ1-1; D is perhaps TRBD1 (5 bases). V lost 5 bases and J lost 2, with 15 bases in between. CDR3 size: 15 residues.

A few counts support this clonotype. This chain joins TRBV4-3 and TRBJ1-6; D is unclear. Germline loops: CDR1 LGHNA, CDR2 YSLEER. The CDR3 runs 18 residues. V lost 0 bases and J 0 bases, leaving 12 bases between the germline ends. The CDR3 bases are TGCGCCAGCAGCCAAGATCGGGCTGACACCTCCTATAATTCACCCCTCCACTTT. Its protein is CASSQDRADTSYNSPLHF.

This chain joins TRBV25-1 and TRBJ2-7; the D is unclear. Trimming took off 5 bases at V and 2 bases at J, with 7 bases between the two ends. CDR1 and CDR2 from the germline V gene are MGHDK and SYGVNS. The CDR3 has 12 residues. CDR3 coding DNA: TGTGCCAGCAGTCACGGTCCCTACGAGCAGTACTTC. This sequence encodes CASSHGPYEQYF.

This clonotype was seen at least ten times. This chain uses TRBV5-1 with TRBJ1-6; D is unclear. The CDR3 consists of 13 residues. The V and J ends lost 4 bases and 8 bases respectively, with 10 bases between them. The germline V gene has CDR1 SGHRS and CDR2 YFSETQ. This CDR3 is CASSIRADSPLHF. DNA for the CDR3: TGCGCCAGCAGCATTAGGGCGGATTCACCCCTCCACTTT.

For this clonotype: Sequence at one end of the junction differs from germline and may be a read error. The V call is TRBV20-1, the J call TRBJ2-3; 16 bases fit TRBD2. CDR1 DFQATT and CDR2 SNEGSKA come from the germline V gene (reference sequence). The CDR3 runs to 17 residues. The CDR3 DNA reads TGCTGTGCCACCGGGACTAGCGGGGGGGGGCGGAAAGATACGCAGTATTTT. Translating it yields CCATGTSGGGRKDTQYF.

This clonotype was seen many times. The chain has TRBV29-1 and TRBJ1-2, with D perhaps matching TRBD1 (6 bases). The length of the CDR3 is 13 residues. Germline values: CDR1 SQVTM, CDR2 ANQGSEA. V shed 4 bases and J shed 0 bases, with 9 bases lying between them. The CDR3 reads CSVAGETNYGYTF. The CDR3 DNA reads as TGCAGCGTTGCAGGGGAGACTAACTATGGCTACACCTTC.

This clonotype was found many times. The V and J genes are TRBV6-2 or TRBV6-3 and TRBJ1-1, with unresolved D. The germline gives CDR1 MNHEY, CDR2 SVGEGT. Trimming pared 2 bases from V and 1 base from J, leaving 5 bases between. This CDR3 is built from 13 residues. The CDR3 reads CASSYTANTEAFF. In DNA form, the CDR3 reads TGTGCCAGCAGTTACACAGCGAACACTGAAGCTTTCTTT.

This clonotype was counted only a few times. V is TRBV19 and J is TRBJ2-1; TRBD2 aligns across 10 bases. This CDR3 contains 15 residues. Looked up from germline, CDR1 is LNHDA and CDR2 is SQIVND (reference sequence). J lost 7 bases, V lost 4 bases, and 7 bases had no gene match. CDR3 nucleotide sequence: TGTGCCAGTAGTACTCTAGCGGGGGTCGGTAATGAGCAGTTCTTC. The encoded protein is CASSTLAGVGNEQFF.

The chain has TRBV11-1 and TRBJ1-2; 10 positions match TRBD1. The V and J ends lost 6 bases and 5 bases, in that order; junction bases with no gene match: 3. CDR1 SGHAT and CDR2 FQDESV come from the germline V gene (reference sequence). This CDR3 is 13 amino acids long. The CDR3 reads CASSRQGAYGYTF. The CDR3 DNA is TGTGCCAGCAGTCGACAGGGGGCATATGGCTACACCTTC.

This clonotype was seen ten or more times. V usage is TRBV5-1 and J usage is TRBJ2-7; 8 bases agree with TRBD2. The ends lost 4 bases at V and 9 bases at J; junction bases unmatched: 9. The germline V gene encodes CDR1 SGHRS and CDR2 YFSETQ. The CDR3 runs 13 residues. The DNA of the CDR3 is TGCGCCAGCAGCGACGGGGGGGCCTTATGGCAGTACTTC. As protein: CASSDGGALWQYF.

This clonotype was seen many times. J is TRBJ2-7 and V is TRBV6-5, with a weak D call TRBD1 (6 bases). With 4 bases removed from V and 3 bases from J, the gap between germline ends came to 13 bases. Germline V gene sequence: CDR1 MNHEY, CDR2 SVGAGI. The length of the CDR3 is 14 residues. The CDR3 is CASSFTGFNYEQYF. In DNA form, the CDR3 reads TGTGCCAGCAGTTTCACAGGGTTTAACTACGAGCAGTACTTC.

This clonotype was observed many times. The CDR3 protein is CASSPGTSGTNEQYF. The CDR3 region has the DNA TGTGCCAGCTCACCCGGGACTAGCGGGACTAACGAGCAGTACTTC. J is TRBJ2-7 and V is TRBV18, with 13 bases fitting TRBD2. The CDR3 covers 15 residues. V shed 3 bases, J shed 5 bases, and the junction held 4 bases outside the gene matches. Germline CDR1 is KGHSH and CDR2 is LQKENI.